The 17 T cell receptor beta chains presented below share a single source sample, sequenced in a study of cytomegalovirus exposure and HLA in healthy donors. Primers included in the PCR were 60 Vbeta and 13 Jbeta primers. TCRdb keeps only in-frame clones here, not all; method: immunoSEQ multiplex PCR. The profile shows some 160,000 clones, about 78% of them singletons. Sample: PBMCs. These receptors came from a male donor in good health and CMV-seronegative.

Remarks on this clone: The sample carries other DNA sequences with the same CDR3. The chain carries TRBV30 and TRBJ2-2; D is possibly TRBD2 (6 bases). The V end lost 0 bases, the J end lost 5 bases, and 10 bases lay between the germline ends. The CDR3 runs 14 residues. Germline V CDR1 and CDR2: GTSNPN, SVGIG (reference sequence). The CDR3 DNA sequence: TGTGCCTGGAGTGTTTTGGCGGGAACCGGGGAGCTGTTTTTT. It encodes CAWSVLAGTGELFF. The whole variable domain, filled in from reference TRBV30 and TRBJ2-2, reads SQTIHQWPATLVQPVGSPLSLECTVEGTSNPNLYWYRQAAGRGLQLLFYSVGIGQISSEVPQNLSASRPQDRQFILSSKKLLLSDSGFYLCAWSVLAGTGELFFGEGSRLTVL.

The V call is TRBV7-9, the J call TRBJ2-7; TRBD1 might be the D (5 bases). Trimming took off 3 bases at V and 6 bases at J, with 12 bases between the two ends. CDR1 and CDR2 from the germline V gene are SEHNR and FQNEAQ (reference sequence). The CDR3 runs 13 residues. The CDR3 loop reads CASSFLLGAEQYF. For the CDR3, the DNA is TGTGCCAGCAGCTTCCTGTTAGGGGCCGAGCAGTACTTC.

This clone has a handful of counts. The V call is TRBV6-5, the J call TRBJ1-1, with 8 bases identical to TRBD1. Per the germline V gene, CDR1 is MNHEY and CDR2 is SVGAGI. The CDR3 is 15 residues long. Trimming removed 0 bases from V and 5 bases from J; junction bases left unmatched: 5. CDR3: CASSYSRQGWTEAFF. CDR3 sequence (DNA): TGTGCCAGCAGTTACTCACGACAGGGGTGGACTGAAGCTTTCTTT.

The chain combines TRBV6-5 with TRBJ2-1, with D possibly TRBD1 on 5 matching bases. Trimming pared 6 bases from V and 0 bases from J, leaving 12 bases between. CDR3 length equals 15 residues. The germline V gene encodes CDR1 MNHEY and CDR2 SVGAGI. CDR3 bases: TGTGCCAGCAGAGAGACAGACAGCTCCTACAATGAGCAGTTCTTC. It specifies CASRETDSSYNEQFF.

This clone was counted a few times. This chain links TRBV28 with TRBJ2-7; D gene ambiguous. The CDR3 runs to 14 residues. The ends were cut back, 7 bases at V and 6 bases at J, with 19 bases in the middle. Germline V gene data show CDR1 as MDHEN and CDR2 as SYDVKM. The CDR3, as DNA: TGTGCCAGCAACTACGTCATGGCCCAGACCGAGCAGTACTTC. Amino acid sequence: CASNYVMAQTEQYF.

The chain links TRBV29-1 to TRBJ2-3; weak D call: TRBD1 (6 bases). This CDR3 spans 14 amino acids. The V and J ends lost 3 bases and 0 bases respectively, with 10 bases between them. Looked up from germline, CDR1 is SQVTM and CDR2 is ANQGSEA. CDR3 nucleotides: TGCAGCGTTGAGACAGGCCGTAGCACAGATACGCAGTATTTT. It translates to CSVETGRSTDTQYF.

The V call is TRBV6-5, the J call TRBJ2-7; D gene ambiguous. The CDR3 spans 13 residues. Trimming left V 7 bases short and J 3 bases short, with 13 bases between. Germline assignment: CDR1 MNHEY and CDR2 SVGAGI. This chain's CDR3 is CASIRTKNYEQYF. The CDR3 nucleotides read TGTGCCAGCATCAGAACCAAAAACTACGAGCAGTACTTC.

The chain carries TRBV6-4 and TRBJ2-3; D is perhaps TRBD1 (6 bases). This CDR3 has 14 residues. V lost 1 base, J lost 3 bases, and 8 bases lay in between. Germline-derived CDR1 and CDR2 are MRHNA and SNTAGT. CDR3 protein: CASSDYGQTDTQYF. CDR3 DNA sequence: TGTGCCAGCAGTGACTACGGACAGACAGATACGCAGTATTTT.

J is TRBJ2-7 and V is TRBV10-2; 12 bases align to TRBD2. The trim removed 6 bases at V and 4 bases at J, leaving 4 bases unmatched. This CDR3 is 14 amino acids long. The germline gives CDR1 WSHSY, CDR2 SAAADI. The chain's CDR3 is CASSALAGGYEQYF. The CDR3 DNA reads as TGCGCCAGCAGCGCCCTAGCGGGAGGGTACGAGCAGTACTTC.

V usage is TRBV4-1 and J usage is TRBJ2-7; 9 bases line up with TRBD2. The germline V gene has CDR1 MGHRA and CDR2 YSYEKL. The CDR3 is made up of 16 amino acids. Trimming removed 4 bases from V and 1 base from J; junction bases left unmatched: 8. The CDR3 DNA sequence: TGCGCCAGCAGCCCTTCCTGGACTAGCGTTTCCTACGAGCAGTACTTC. Its protein is CASSPSWTSVSYEQYF.

The chain uses TRBV19 and TRBJ1-1; the D gene is possibly TRBD1 (6 bases). CDR1 and CDR2 from the germline V gene are LNHDA and SQIVND (reference sequence). The CDR3 is 14 residues long. The germline V and J ends were trimmed by 3 bases and 4 bases, with 12 bases remaining between them. The DNA for the CDR3 is TGTGCCAGTAGTATGGGGGGGCTGGGCACTGAAGCTTTCTTT. Translating it yields CASSMGGLGTEAFF.

This chain connects TRBV19 to TRBJ1-1, with 7 bases that match TRBD1. The germline V gene encodes CDR1 LNHDA and CDR2 SQIVND (reference sequence). The length of the CDR3 is 15 residues. The V and J ends lost 6 bases and 5 bases, in that order; junction bases with no gene match: 12. In DNA form, the CDR3 reads TGTGCCAGTAGGGGATCCAGGGGGTCCCTAACTGAAGCTTTCTTT. Translation gives CASRGSRGSLTEAFF.

This chain joins TRBV14 and TRBJ2-1, with D possibly TRBD1 on 6 matching bases. Trimming removed 0 bases from V and 2 bases from J, with 11 bases in between. The CDR3 length is 16 residues. CDR1 is SGHDN, CDR2 FVKESK, per germline. The CDR3 loop reads CASSQDRTATYNEQFF. DNA of the CDR3: TGTGCCAGCAGCCAAGATCGGACAGCCACCTACAATGAGCAGTTCTTC.

The rearrangement uses TRBV19 and TRBJ2-1, with D perhaps TRBD1 (6 bases). Germline CDR1 and CDR2: LNHDA and SQIVND (reference sequence). The V and J ends lost 5 bases and 6 bases respectively, with 14 bases between them. The CDR3 covers 14 residues. CDR3 nucleotide sequence: TGTGCCAGTAGTGTCCCGGGACATTCCAATGAGCAGTTCTTC. Translated: CASSVPGHSNEQFF.

V is TRBV18 and J is TRBJ2-5, with D tentatively TRBD2 (5 bases). This CDR3 is 15 amino acids long. In germline, CDR1 is KGHSH, CDR2 LQKENI. The V end was cut by 0 bases, the J end by 3 bases, with 11 bases between. The CDR3 loop is CASSPPLLGKETQYF. Written as DNA, the CDR3 is TGTGCCAGCTCACCACCTTTACTAGGAAAAGAGACCCAGTACTTC.

The chain couples TRBV5-1 to TRBJ2-2; D remains unclear. Trimming shortened V by 5 bases and J by 0 bases, and 8 bases separated the two germline ends. Germline lookup yields CDR1 SGHRS and CDR2 YFSETQ. This CDR3 is built from 14 residues. This CDR3 reads CASRVDSNTGELFF. The CDR3, as DNA: TGCGCCAGCAGGGTCGACTCGAACACCGGGGAGCTGTTTTTT.

The rearrangement joins TRBV7-9 to TRBJ2-7, with D perhaps TRBD1 (7 bases). V dropped 1 base and J dropped 6 bases, with 16 bases sitting between them. The CDR3 runs 15 residues. Germline-derived CDR1 and CDR2 are SEHNR and FQNEAQ (reference sequence). This CDR3 is CASSLGGAGGGEQYF. DNA of the CDR3: TGTGCCAGCAGCTTAGGGGGGGCAGGGGGTGGCGAGCAGTACTTC.